Described below is a single T cell receptor beta chain sequence and its context. CDR1 is SGHRS and CDR2 is YFSETQ in the germline V gene. Unmatched junction bases numbered 6, after V lost 1 base and J lost 0 bases. This CDR3 is 16 amino acids long. This record comes from a study of control samples from healthy donors and cancer patients. Measured with immunoSEQ multiplex PCR; TCRdb has only the in-frame clones, and not every one. The profile covers about 94,000 clones, with 90% appearing a single time and 3.5% to 4.5% taken by the ten largest. Sequencing was done on a sample of blood. The chain is built from TRBV5-1 and TRBJ2-7, with TRBD1 identical over 8 bases. This TCR was sampled from a woman under 30 in good health. Here the CDR3 reads CASSLWGTGVSYEQYF. The CDR3 DNA follows: TGCGCCAGCAGCTTGTGGGGGACAGGCGTCTCCTACGAGCAGTACTTC.